This TCR beta chain was obtained from a study of blood T cell repertoires in COVID-19. Study-level background: There were acute and convalescent COVID-19 samples, and they came from the United States, Italy and Spain. T cells, B-cell-depleted T cells, or PBMCs supplied cDNA or gDNA.

Germline values: CDR1 MDHEN, CDR2 SYDVKM. V lost 6 bases, J lost 3 bases, and 16 bases lay in between. CDR3 length: 15 residues. Authors' data handling: Reference gene primer amplification gave estimated nucleated cell counts. Produced via immunoSEQ multiplex PCR; TCRdb's table is partial and in-frame only. The D gene and trimming were derived from the DNA, and the V and J assignments and clone size from that table. The sample lists about 230,000 clones, around 90% seen once, with 9.5% to 15% in the top ten. This clonotype originated in a woman younger than 30 who had recovered from COVID-19. The chain couples TRBV28 to TRBJ2-3, with D perhaps matching TRBD1 (8 bases). Source material: peripheral blood. CDR3 sequence (DNA): TGTGCCAGCAGCCTTGGACAGGGAGGGACAGATACGCAGTATTTT. Amino acids: CASSLGQGGTDTQYF.